This TCR beta chain appears in the sequencing data of a study of long-term antiretroviral therapy in people with HIV (dated by TCRdb to 2022 to 2024). For the study in its entirety: The earliest samples were collected about a decade before the 2015 WHO recommendation for immediate ART, when ART was typically delayed until CD4 counts fell. About 35% of the 30 participants with HIV were female. A total of roughly 180 cryopreserved PBMC samples were contributed to the cohort by 30 adults with confirmed HIV infection, with samples collected serially over a mean of roughly six years (range 1-12). A retrospective serial study tested whether ART initiation and durable HIV suppression were associated with changes in peripheral blood TRB repertoire composition and diversity. No cross-contamination during QIAcube processing turned up in test extractions that ran a monoclonal T-cell line alongside about 35 polyclonal samples.

This clone is a singleton in its sample. This receptor's antigen is unknown. Base qualities are not recorded, but no much larger clone differs from it by a single base. Cut back by 2 bases and 9 bases, the V and J ends lie 13 bases apart. There are 13 amino acids in the CDR3, from cysteine to phenylalanine inclusive. Only the CDR3 DNA stays, 39 bases, in frame from base 1. CDR1 is given as WSHSY and CDR2 as SAAADI, both from the germline V gene. Participants were included only if at least one PBMC sample before ART initiation and at least two post-ART samples were available. Treatment was received in the United States of America by all participants with HIV. Before DNA extraction, cryopreserved samples of about 0.9-11 million PBMC were thawed and washed. At the time of the earliest PBMC sample for each participant with HIV, ages ranged from 23 to 54 years. PBMC samples from each participant spanned 1-4 timepoints before ART initiation and 2-8 timepoints after ART initiation, with a median of 7 samples. Serial HIV viral load, CD4+ T-cell count, ART history and demographic data were obtained for every participant. A Qiagen kit on a QIAcube was used to extract genomic DNA from unsorted PBMC, with samples processed in batches of 12.

The immunoSEQ hsTCRB v3.0 assay was used at survey level resolution to sequence the TRB variable region. The target sequencing depth for TRB was 40,000-50,000 T-cell genomes per sample. Pooled TRB libraries were sequenced on an Illumina MiSeq with a v3 150-cycle kit. The authors' analysis ran thus. Repertoire analysis was performed in R inside a reproducible Nextflow workflow that covered QC, data transformation and analysis. LymphoSeq2, an R package for AIRR-Seq data exploration, was used to implement custom analyses. A few samples that produced fewer than 5000 total TRB sequences were removed, so 180 or so HIV repertoires were analyzed. Among the 200 or so HIV repertoires that were kept, around 60 were collected before ART initiation and roughly 130 were collected after ART initiation. Each repertoire was downsampled to 5000 TRB nucleotide sequences, and summary statistics were averaged across 100 downsampling iterations. The analysis kept only TRB sequences whose CDR3 regions were at least seven amino acids long. Diversity was assessed using a clonality score derived from Shannon entropy and using the Gini coefficient. In the repertoire networks, any two of the top 5000 CDR3 amino acid sequences were linked whenever the two sequences differed by an edit distance of one. Antigen specificity groups and MHC restriction were predicted for TRB CDR3 amino acid sequences with GLIPH2. To flag known associations with CMV, EBV, HIV or tissue antigens, CDR3 amino acid sequences were compared against VDJdb and McPAS-TCR. Pre-ART, post-ART and control groups were compared with Wilcoxon signed-rank tests and Holm-Bonferroni correction. Imported from immuneACCESS, the table was reduced by TCRdb to in-frame sequences with V and J called. These copies leave out some clones; in studies compared against another copy, an unresolved V gene accounts for under half, and the cause of the remainder is not known. That table furnishes V, J and clone size, whereas the DNA furnished D and trimming. This sample gives 23,000 or so clones in total; less than 90% of them show up just once. Of the sample, about 25% falls within the top ten clones.

Beyond this particular receptor, the publication reports: Narrower CDR3 length ranges were observed in HIV repertoires than in controls, and an antigen-experienced repertoire with only a slight naive shift after ART was suggested by the network structure. The repertoire was dominated across all time points by expanded TRB clones identified before ART initiation, although this dominance was seen to fluctuate and to decrease in many PLHIV after ART. No data were available on ART adherence, viral resistance or therapy changes, limiting inferences about post-ART repertoire changes. Unsorted PBMC were profiled instead of sorted CD4+ and CD8+ T cells because pre-ART samples had limited cell numbers. The samples span the years 2004 to 2017, and the ART regimens used at that time may not be as effective as current regimens. Since PBMC availability was limited, sequencing covered only the TCR beta chain, with no alpha chain pairing. Starting ART was linked to a significant rise in TRB diversity, yet even after long-term ART the diversity remained significantly lower than in transplant donor controls.

Sequences were derived from unsorted PBMCs, sampled 0.4 years after starting antiretroviral therapy. The sequence joins TRBV10-2 to TRBJ1-2; D gene: possibly TRBD1, on 5 matching bases. The receptor comes from a man aged 45-65 years with HIV. The sequenced DNA: TGCGCCAGCAGTGAGGCCCGGGGCAAGAGCTACACCTTC. This is translated as CASSEARGKSYTF.